This T cell receptor (beta chain) was sequenced for a study of blood T cell repertoires in COVID-19 (dated by TCRdb to about 2020). Regarding the research as a whole: Samples covering the acute and convalescent phases of COVID-19 were provided by collaborators in the United States, Italy and Spain. The material from the prospective study consisted of cDNA or gDNA derived from T cells, B-cell-depleted T cells, or PBMCs. Deeply sampled blood TCRbeta repertoires from subjects exposed to, actively infected with, or recovered from COVID-19 were included in the dataset. The repertoires were made available in a free public database intended to serve as a resource for research on the immune response to SARS-CoV-2. The samples were drawn from two sources: the first 160 participants of the ongoing ImmuneRACE study, and 1,200 or so subjects contributed by 6 global collaborators. The sample metadata nearly always contained a de-identified subject ID, COVID-19 status, age in years and sex. Where available, HLA class I and class II types were taken from metadata supplied by the sample provider and were not determined by assay-based typing.

Notes on this clone: Its antigen is still unknown. No base qualities exist here, and no much larger clone lies one base off it.

Reading from cysteine to phenylalanine, the CDR3 counts 15 amino acids. Only the CDR3 region is kept as DNA, spanning 45 bases read in frame from base 1. According to the germline V gene (reference sequence), CDR1 reads LNHDA and CDR2 reads SQIVND. The junction carries 12 bases between V and J, which are trimmed by 1 base and 2 bases respectively. General findings and caveats noted by the study authors: The quantity of clinical and demographic metadata differed by source and by participant and was supplied without curation.

Participants in the prospective study were aged roughly 18 to 100 years, lived in about two dozen United States geographic areas, and enrolled through a virtual design. Cohort assignment in the prospective study relied on participant-reported clinical history from a screening survey and a study questionnaire. Recovered participants in ImmuneRACE Cohort 3 were defined as having two consecutive negative NP/OP PCR tests, clearance from a healthcare professional, or resolution of symptoms. In the prospective study, whole blood, serum and a nasopharyngeal or oropharyngeal swab were collected from each participant by mobile phlebotomists. Participants in the prospective study had the option to provide additional blood draws and questionnaires over a roughly two-month period. Blood samples from the prospective study were shipped frozen or at room temperature prior to DNA extraction. TCRbeta CDR3 regions were amplified from genomic DNA by means of the immunoSEQ Assay, a bias-controlled multiplex PCR. In the authors' own workflow: Within the assay, amplification of reference gene primers was used to estimate how many nucleated cells each sample contained. Sequence reads were collapsed and filtered to measure the absolute abundance of every unique TCRbeta CDR3 rearrangement. For each sample, productive Simpson clonality was calculated as the square root of Simpson's diversity index across productive rearrangements. The source is immuneACCESS, and TCRdb retained only in-frame sequences with V and J called. Part of the clones is not carried over; for the studies checked, unresolved V genes explain less than half of this, and the remainder is unexplained. That table gives V, J and clone size, and the DNA gave D and trimming. In all, the sample holds 330,000 or so clones, and over 80% of those were seen once. The ten largest make up less than 5.5% of the sample.

The TCR originated in a man aged 25 to 45 who had recovered from COVID-19. The rearrangement joined TRBV19 to TRBJ2-7, with TRBD1 tentatively as D gene (5 bases match). The specimen was PBMCs or T cells enriched from blood (not recorded which). The DNA is as follows: TGTGCCAGTAGTATAGGGGGCGTGGGCCCCTACGAGCAGTACTTC. This yields the protein CASSIGGVGPYEQYF.